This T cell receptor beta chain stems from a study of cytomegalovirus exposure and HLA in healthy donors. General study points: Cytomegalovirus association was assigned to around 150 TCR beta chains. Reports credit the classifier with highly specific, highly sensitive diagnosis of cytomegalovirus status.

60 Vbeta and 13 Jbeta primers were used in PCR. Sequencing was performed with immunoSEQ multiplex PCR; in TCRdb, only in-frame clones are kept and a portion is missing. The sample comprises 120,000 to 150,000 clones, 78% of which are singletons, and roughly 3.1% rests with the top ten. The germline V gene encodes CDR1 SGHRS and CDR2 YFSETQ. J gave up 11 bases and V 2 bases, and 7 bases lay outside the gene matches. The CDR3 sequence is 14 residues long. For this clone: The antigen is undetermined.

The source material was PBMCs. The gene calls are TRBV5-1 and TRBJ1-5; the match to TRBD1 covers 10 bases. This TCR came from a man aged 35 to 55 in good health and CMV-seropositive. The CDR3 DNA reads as TGCGCCAGCAGCTTACCGGGACAGGGGAAGACCCAGCATTTT. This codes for CASSLPGQGKTQHF.